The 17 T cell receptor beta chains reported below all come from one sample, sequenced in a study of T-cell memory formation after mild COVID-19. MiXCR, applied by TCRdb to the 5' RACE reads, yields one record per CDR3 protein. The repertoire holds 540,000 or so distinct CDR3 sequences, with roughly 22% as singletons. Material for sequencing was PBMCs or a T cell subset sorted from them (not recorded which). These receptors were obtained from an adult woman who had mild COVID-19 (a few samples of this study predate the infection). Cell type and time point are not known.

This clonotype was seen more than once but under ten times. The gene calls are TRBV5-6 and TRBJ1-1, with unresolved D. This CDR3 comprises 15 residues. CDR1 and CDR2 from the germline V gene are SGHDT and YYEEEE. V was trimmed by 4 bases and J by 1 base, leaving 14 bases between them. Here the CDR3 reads CASSLRPLQNTEAFF. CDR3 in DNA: TGTGCCAGCAGCCTACGGCCCCTGCAGAACACTGAAGCTTTCTTT.

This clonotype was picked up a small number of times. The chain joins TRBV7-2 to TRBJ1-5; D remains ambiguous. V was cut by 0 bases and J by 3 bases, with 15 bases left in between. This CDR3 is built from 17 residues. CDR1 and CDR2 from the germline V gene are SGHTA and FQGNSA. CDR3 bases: TGTGCCAGCAGCTTAGCGTACATTAGGGAGTCCAATCAGCCCCAGCATTTT. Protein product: CASSLAYIRESNQPQHF.

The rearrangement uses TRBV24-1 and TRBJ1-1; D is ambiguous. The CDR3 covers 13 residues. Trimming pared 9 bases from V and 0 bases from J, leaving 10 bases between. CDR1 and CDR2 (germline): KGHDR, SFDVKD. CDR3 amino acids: CATSDLLNTEAFF. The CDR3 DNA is TGTGCCACCTCAGATTTACTGAACACTGAAGCTTTCTTT.

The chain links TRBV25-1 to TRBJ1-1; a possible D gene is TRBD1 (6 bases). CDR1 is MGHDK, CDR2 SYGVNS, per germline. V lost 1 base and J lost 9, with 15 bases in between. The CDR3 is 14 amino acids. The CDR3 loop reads CASSESLGAAKAFF. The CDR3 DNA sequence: TGTGCCAGCAGTGAATCCCTGGGGGCAGCAAAAGCTTTCTTT. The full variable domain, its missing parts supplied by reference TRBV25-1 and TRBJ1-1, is EADIYQTPRYLVIGTGKKITLECSQTMGHDKMYWYQQDPGMELHLIHYSYGVNSTEKGDLSSESTVSRIRTEHFPLTLESARPSHTSQYLCASSESLGAAKAFFGQGTRLTVV.

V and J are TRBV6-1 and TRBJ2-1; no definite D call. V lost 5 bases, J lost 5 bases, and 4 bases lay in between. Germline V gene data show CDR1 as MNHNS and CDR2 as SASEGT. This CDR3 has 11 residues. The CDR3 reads CASSWDNEQFF. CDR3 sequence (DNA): TGTGCCAGCAGTTGGGACAATGAGCAGTTCTTC.

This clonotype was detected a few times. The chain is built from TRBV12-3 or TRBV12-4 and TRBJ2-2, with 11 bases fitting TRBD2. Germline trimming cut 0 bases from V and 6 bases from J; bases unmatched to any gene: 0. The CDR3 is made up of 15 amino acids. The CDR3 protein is CASSLASGRAGELFF. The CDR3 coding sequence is TGTGCCAGCAGTTTAGCTAGCGGGAGGGCCGGGGAGCTGTTTTTT.

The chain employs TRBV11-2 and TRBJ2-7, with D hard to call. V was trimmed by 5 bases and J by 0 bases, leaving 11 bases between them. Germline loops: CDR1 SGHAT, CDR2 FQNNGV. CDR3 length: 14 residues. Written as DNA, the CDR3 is TGTGCCAGCAGCCCGGGTTTTAGCTCCTACGAGCAGTACTTC. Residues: CASSPGFSSYEQYF.

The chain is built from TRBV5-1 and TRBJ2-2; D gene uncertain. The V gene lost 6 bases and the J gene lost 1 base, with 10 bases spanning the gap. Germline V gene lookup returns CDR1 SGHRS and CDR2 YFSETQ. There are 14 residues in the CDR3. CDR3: CASTYRQNTGELFF. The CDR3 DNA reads TGCGCCAGCACCTACCGACAGAACACCGGGGAGCTGTTTTTT.

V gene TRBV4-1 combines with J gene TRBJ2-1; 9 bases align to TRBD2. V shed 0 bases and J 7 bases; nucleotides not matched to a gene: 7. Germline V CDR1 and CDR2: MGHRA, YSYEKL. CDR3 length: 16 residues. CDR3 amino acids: CASSQEGLAIGNEQFF. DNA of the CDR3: TGCGCCAGCAGCCAAGAGGGACTAGCAATAGGGAATGAGCAGTTCTTC.

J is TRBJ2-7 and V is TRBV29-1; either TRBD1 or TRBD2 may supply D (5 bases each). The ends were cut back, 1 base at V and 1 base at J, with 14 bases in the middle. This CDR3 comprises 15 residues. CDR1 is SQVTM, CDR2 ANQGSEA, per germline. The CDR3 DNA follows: TGCAGCGTTGAAGCCCGTGGGACGTATTCCTACGAGCAGTACTTC. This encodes CSVEARGTYSYEQYF.

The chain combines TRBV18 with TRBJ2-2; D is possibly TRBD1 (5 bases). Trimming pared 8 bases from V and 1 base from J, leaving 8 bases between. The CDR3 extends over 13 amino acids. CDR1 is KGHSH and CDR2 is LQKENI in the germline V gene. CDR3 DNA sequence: TGTGCCAGCCCAGGGCAGAACACCGGGGAGCTGTTTTTT. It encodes CASPGQNTGELFF.

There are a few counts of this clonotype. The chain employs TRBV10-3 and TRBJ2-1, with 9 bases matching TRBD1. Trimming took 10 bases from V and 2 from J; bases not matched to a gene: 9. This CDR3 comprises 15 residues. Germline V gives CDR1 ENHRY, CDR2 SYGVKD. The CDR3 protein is CATQFGTGPYNEQFF. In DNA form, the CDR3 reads TGTGCCACCCAGTTTGGGACAGGGCCCTACAATGAGCAGTTCTTC.

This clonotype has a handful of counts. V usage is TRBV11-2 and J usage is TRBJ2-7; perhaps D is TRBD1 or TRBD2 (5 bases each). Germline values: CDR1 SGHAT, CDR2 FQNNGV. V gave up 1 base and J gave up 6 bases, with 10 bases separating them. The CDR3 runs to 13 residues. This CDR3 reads CASSLVIGTEQYF. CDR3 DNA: TGTGCCAGCAGCTTAGTGATCGGGACCGAGCAGTACTTC.

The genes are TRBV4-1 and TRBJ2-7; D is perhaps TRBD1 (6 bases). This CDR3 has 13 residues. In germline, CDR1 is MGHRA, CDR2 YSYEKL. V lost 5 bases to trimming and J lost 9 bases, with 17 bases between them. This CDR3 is CASSGTTGVRQYF. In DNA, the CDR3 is TGCGCCAGCAGCGGGACAACCGGGGTGAGGCAGTACTTC.

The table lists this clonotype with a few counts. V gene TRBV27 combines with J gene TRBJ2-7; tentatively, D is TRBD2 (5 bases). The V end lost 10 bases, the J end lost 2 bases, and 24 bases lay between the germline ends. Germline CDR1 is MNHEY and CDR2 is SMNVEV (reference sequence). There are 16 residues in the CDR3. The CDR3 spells CATRPLVGPEAYEQYF. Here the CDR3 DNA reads TGTGCCACCCGACCCCTAGTAGGTCCGGAGGCCTACGAGCAGTACTTC.

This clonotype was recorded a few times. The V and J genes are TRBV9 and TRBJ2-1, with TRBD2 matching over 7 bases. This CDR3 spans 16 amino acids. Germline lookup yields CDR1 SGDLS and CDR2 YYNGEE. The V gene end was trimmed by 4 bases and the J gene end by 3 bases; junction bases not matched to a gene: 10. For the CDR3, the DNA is TGTGCCAGCAGCCCCCTTGGCGGGAGTAGCTACAATGAGCAGTTCTTC. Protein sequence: CASSPLGGSSYNEQFF. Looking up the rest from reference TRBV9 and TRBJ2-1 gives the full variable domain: DSGVTQTPKHLITATGQRVTLRCSPRSGDLSVYWYQQSLDQGLQFLIQYYNGEERAKGNILERFSAQQFPDLHSELNLSSLELGDSALYFCASSPLGGSSYNEQFFGPGTRLTVL.

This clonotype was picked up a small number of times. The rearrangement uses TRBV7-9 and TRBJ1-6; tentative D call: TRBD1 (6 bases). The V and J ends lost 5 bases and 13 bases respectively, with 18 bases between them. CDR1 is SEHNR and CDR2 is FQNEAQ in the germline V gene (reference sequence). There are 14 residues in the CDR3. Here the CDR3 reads CASSKDGQPAPLHF. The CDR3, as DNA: TGTGCCAGCAGCAAAGACGGACAGCCCGCCCCCCTCCACTTT.